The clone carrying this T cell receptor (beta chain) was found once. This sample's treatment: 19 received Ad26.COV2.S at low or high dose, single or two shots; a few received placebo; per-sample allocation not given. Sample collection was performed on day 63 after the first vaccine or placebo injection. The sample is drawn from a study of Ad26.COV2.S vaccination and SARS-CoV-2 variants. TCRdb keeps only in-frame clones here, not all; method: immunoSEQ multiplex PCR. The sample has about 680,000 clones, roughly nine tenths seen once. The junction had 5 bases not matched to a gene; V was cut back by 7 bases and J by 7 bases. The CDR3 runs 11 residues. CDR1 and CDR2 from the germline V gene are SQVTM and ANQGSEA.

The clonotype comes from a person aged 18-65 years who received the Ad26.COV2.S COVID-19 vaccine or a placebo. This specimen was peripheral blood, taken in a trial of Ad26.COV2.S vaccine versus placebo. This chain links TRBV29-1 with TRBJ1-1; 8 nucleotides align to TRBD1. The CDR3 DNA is TGCAGCGCTGGACAGGGAATTGAAGCTTTCTTT. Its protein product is CSAGQGIEAFF.